This entry lists 15 T cell receptor beta chains sequenced from one sample in a study of blood T cell repertoires in COVID-19. Sequencing used immunoSEQ multiplex PCR; TCRdb keeps in-frame clones, though not all of them. The sample includes about 200,000 clones, approximately 81% seen only once; the top ten take roughly 20%. Sequenced: peripheral blood. These receptors came from a person aged 70 to 85 with COVID-19, enrolled during active disease.

This clone was counted ten times or more. This chain uses TRBV7-9 with TRBJ2-3, with 10 bases aligning to TRBD2. CDR1 is SEHNR and CDR2 is FQNEAQ in the germline V gene (reference sequence). The CDR3 runs 16 residues. Unmatched junction bases numbered 6, after V lost 2 bases and J lost 4 bases. As DNA, the CDR3 is TGTGCCAGCAGCTTAAATCAGCGGGAGGGTCCAGATACGCAGTATTTT. This translates into CASSLNQREGPDTQYF.

The chain combines TRBV7-2 with TRBJ1-4, with D possibly TRBD1 on 5 matching bases. The germline CDR1 and CDR2 sequences are SGHTA and FQGNSA. There are 14 residues in the CDR3. V lost 6 bases, J lost 5 bases, and 13 bases lay in between. The CDR3 DNA reads TGTGCCAGCAGTTACAGGCGCTCAAATGAAAAACTGTTTTTT. Its protein product is CASSYRRSNEKLFF. The full variable domain, rest sourced from reference TRBV7-2 and TRBJ1-4, is GAGVSQSPSNKVTEKGKDVELRCDPISGHTALYWYRQSLGQGLEFLIYFQGNSAPDKSGLPSDRFSAERTGGSVSTLTIQRTQQEDSAVYLCASSYRRSNEKLFFGSGTQLSVL.

The rearrangement joins TRBV7-2 to TRBJ1-5; D is undetermined. Trimming took off 2 bases at V and 2 bases at J, with 10 bases between the two ends. The CDR3 has 15 residues. Germline V gives CDR1 SGHTA, CDR2 FQGNSA. This CDR3 is CASSLRGYGNQPQHF. The CDR3 DNA sequence: TGTGCCAGCAGCTTAAGAGGATACGGCAATCAGCCCCAGCATTTT.

The V and J genes are TRBV30 and TRBJ2-2, with TRBD1 matching 9 bases. Germline V gene data show CDR1 as GTSNPN and CDR2 as SVGIG (reference sequence). V gave up 4 bases and J gave up 4 bases; unmatched junction bases: 4. The CDR3 consists of 14 residues. The CDR3 nucleotides read TGTGCCTGGAAGGACAGGGGTTCCACCGGGGAGCTGTTTTTT. It encodes CAWKDRGSTGELFF. The full variable domain, its missing parts supplied by reference TRBV30 and TRBJ2-2, is SQTIHQWPATLVQPVGSPLSLECTVEGTSNPNLYWYRQAAGRGLQLLFYSVGIGQISSEVPQNLSASRPQDRQFILSSKKLLLSDSGFYLCAWKDRGSTGELFFGEGSRLTVL.

The chain carries TRBV28 and TRBJ1-2, with D possibly matching TRBD1 (6 bases). V dropped 7 bases and J dropped 5 bases, with 14 bases sitting between them. The CDR3 spans 13 residues. Germline V gives CDR1 MDHEN, CDR2 SYDVKM. The DNA for the CDR3 is TGTGCCAGCATTTCAGGGGTAGGGTATGGCTACACCTTC. This sequence encodes CASISGVGYGYTF.

This chain connects TRBV5-5 to TRBJ1-2; D is uncertain. CDR1 and CDR2 from the germline V gene are SGHKS and YYEKEE (reference sequence). The CDR3 sequence is 13 residues long. The V end lost 1 base, the J end lost 5 bases, and 9 bases lay between the germline ends. The DNA of the CDR3 is TGTGCCAGCAGCTTGATGGCGGGGTATGGCTACACCTTC. Residues: CASSLMAGYGYTF.

V is TRBV5-1 and J is TRBJ1-6; the match to TRBD1 covers 7 bases. With 4 bases clipped from V and 6 bases from J, the junction kept 4 bases outside the gene matches. Germline CDR1 and CDR2: SGHRS and YFSETQ. CDR3 length equals 14 residues. The CDR3 DNA reads TGCGCCAGCAGCCCTGGACAGGTTAATTCACCCCTCCACTTT. Protein product: CASSPGQVNSPLHF.

This clone was seen once. The rearrangement links TRBV10-3 to TRBJ1-5; D is ambiguous. The ends were cut back, 2 bases at V and 2 bases at J, with 7 bases in the middle. The CDR3 runs to 14 residues. The germline V gene encodes CDR1 ENHRY and CDR2 SYGVKD. CDR3 nucleotide sequence: TGTGCCATCAGTGAGGGGCAGCGCAATCAGCCCCAGCATTTT. It codes for CAISEGQRNQPQHF.

The count of this clone is one. This sequence joins TRBV6-5 and TRBJ2-7; D possibly corresponds to TRBD2 (5 bases). Trimming left V 6 bases short and J 4 bases short, with 19 bases between. The germline V gene has CDR1 MNHEY and CDR2 SVGAGI. There are 15 residues in the CDR3. CDR3: CASRLDGIAGYEQYF. The CDR3 bases are TGTGCCAGCAGGCTGGACGGTATTGCGGGTTACGAGCAGTACTTC.

The chain joins TRBV6-2 or TRBV6-3 to TRBJ1-5; weak D call: TRBD1 (5 bases). Per germline, CDR1 MNHEY and CDR2 SVGEGT. Trimming cost V 4 bases and J 7 bases, with 17 bases left between them. The CDR3 spans 15 residues. The CDR3: CASSSLGGIGQPQHF. CDR3 nucleotides: TGTGCCAGCAGTTCCCTGGGGGGTATAGGGCAGCCCCAGCATTTT.

This rearrangement joins TRBV24-1 to TRBJ1-2, with D unclear. The ends were cut back, 1 base at V and 7 bases at J, with 9 bases in the middle. The CDR3 consists of 13 residues. CDR1 is KGHDR and CDR2 is SFDVKD in the germline V gene. DNA for the CDR3: TGTGCCACCAGTGATTTTTCCGGTCTTGGCTACACCTTC. Translating it yields CATSDFSGLGYTF.

The rearrangement joins TRBV27 to TRBJ2-1; 13 bases are a match to TRBD2. The V segment lost 1 base and the J segment 1 base; nucleotides outside the gene matches: 4. Germline values: CDR1 MNHEY, CDR2 SMNVEV (reference sequence). The CDR3 has 18 amino acids. The DNA of the CDR3 is TGTGCCAGCAGTTTATTGCGGACTAGCGGGAGATCCTACAATGAGCAGTTCTTC. It codes for CASSLLRTSGRSYNEQFF.

The genes are TRBV28 and TRBJ2-7; 7 nucleotides line up with TRBD1. The CDR3 length is 14 residues. The germline V gene encodes CDR1 MDHEN and CDR2 SYDVKM. The CDR3 reads CASSSHRLGQPYGV. The CDR3 DNA follows: TGTGCCAGCAGTTCCCATCGTTTGGGACAGCCTTATGGTGTC.

The V call is TRBV28, the J call TRBJ1-1, with D possibly TRBD1 on 6 matching bases. This CDR3 is 16 amino acids long. Germline CDR1 MDHEN, CDR2 SYDVKM. The germline V and J ends were trimmed by 3 bases and 0 bases, with 14 bases remaining between them. CDR3 sequence reads: CASSFPQGSVNTEAFF. CDR3 coding DNA: TGTGCCAGCAGTTTCCCACAGGGTTCTGTGAACACTGAAGCTTTCTTT.

The rearrangement links TRBV5-1 to TRBJ1-3; D unclear. The CDR3 consists of 17 residues. With 0 bases removed from V and 0 bases from J, the gap between germline ends came to 13 bases. Germline CDR1 reads SGHRS; CDR2 reads YFSETQ. CDR3 nucleotide sequence: TGCGCCAGCAGCTTGGCCGGCGGGCAAGTCTCTGGAAACACCATATATTTT. This sequence encodes CASSLAGGQVSGNTIYF.